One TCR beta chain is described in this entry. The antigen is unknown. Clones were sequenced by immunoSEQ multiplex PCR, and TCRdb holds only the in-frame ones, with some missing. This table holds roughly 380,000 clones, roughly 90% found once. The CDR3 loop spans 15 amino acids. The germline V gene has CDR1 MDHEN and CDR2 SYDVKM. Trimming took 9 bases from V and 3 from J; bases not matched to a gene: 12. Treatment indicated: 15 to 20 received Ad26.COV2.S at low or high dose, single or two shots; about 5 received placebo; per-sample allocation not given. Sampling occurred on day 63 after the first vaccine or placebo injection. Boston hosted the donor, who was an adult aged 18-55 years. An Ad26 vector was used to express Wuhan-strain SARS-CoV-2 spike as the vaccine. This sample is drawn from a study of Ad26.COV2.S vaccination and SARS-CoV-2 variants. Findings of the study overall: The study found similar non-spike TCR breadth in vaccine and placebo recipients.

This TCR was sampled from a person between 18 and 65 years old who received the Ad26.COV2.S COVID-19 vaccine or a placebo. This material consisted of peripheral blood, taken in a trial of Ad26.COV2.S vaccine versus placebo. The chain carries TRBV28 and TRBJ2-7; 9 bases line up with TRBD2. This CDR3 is CASGQAGGFLYEQYF. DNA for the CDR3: TGTGCCAGTGGGCAAGCGGGGGGCTTTCTCTACGAGCAGTACTTC.